The entry that follows covers one TCR beta chain sequence. This sample was included in a study of blood T cell repertoires in COVID-19. At the level of the study: Collection of acute and convalescent COVID-19 samples took place in the United States, Italy and Spain.

The germline gives CDR1 SGHRS, CDR2 YFSETQ. V was clipped by 4 bases and J by 5 bases; unmatched bases: 2. The CDR3 sequence is 15 residues long. Here immunoSEQ multiplex PCR was the method, and the copy in TCRdb shows in-frame clones only, minus some. This sample has 43,000 or so clones, with 87% found just once. The rearrangement links TRBV5-1 to TRBJ2-5; 16 bases line up with TRBD2. Sequencing was carried out using peripheral blood. The receptor comes from a man aged 55 to 69 with active COVID-19. In nucleotides, the CDR3 is TGCGCCAGCAGCCCGGGACTAGCGGGGGGGGAGACCCAGTACTTC. Its translation: CASSPGLAGGETQYF.